This T cell receptor beta chain is from a study of identifying expanded T cells in peripheral blood. Study findings and constraints: Technical replicates showed about 1.2 changed clones; roughly two weeks about 16.4; four weeks 19. Clone count variance between approximately two-week samples rose with total template count.

Collection occurred without any documented infections or immune events in donors. Trimming at V came to 6 bases and at J to 8 bases, leaving 4 bases not matched to a gene. CDR1 is ENHRY, CDR2 SYGVKD, per germline. CDR3 size: 14 residues. Note on this clone: Its antigen is unknown.

The assay was immunoSEQ multiplex PCR, and TCRdb's table has in-frame clones only and misses some. The table has tens of thousands of clones, 85% to 90% seen once; the top ten hold around a fifth. The V call is TRBV10-3, the J call TRBJ1-6; TRBD1 aligns across 10 bases. The sequencing input was blood. The TCR sequence derives from a person between 18 and 75 years old in good health. In nucleotides, the CDR3 is TGTGCCATCAGAGGCGGGACAGGGGATTCACCCCTCCACTTT. It yields the protein CAIRGGTGDSPLHF.